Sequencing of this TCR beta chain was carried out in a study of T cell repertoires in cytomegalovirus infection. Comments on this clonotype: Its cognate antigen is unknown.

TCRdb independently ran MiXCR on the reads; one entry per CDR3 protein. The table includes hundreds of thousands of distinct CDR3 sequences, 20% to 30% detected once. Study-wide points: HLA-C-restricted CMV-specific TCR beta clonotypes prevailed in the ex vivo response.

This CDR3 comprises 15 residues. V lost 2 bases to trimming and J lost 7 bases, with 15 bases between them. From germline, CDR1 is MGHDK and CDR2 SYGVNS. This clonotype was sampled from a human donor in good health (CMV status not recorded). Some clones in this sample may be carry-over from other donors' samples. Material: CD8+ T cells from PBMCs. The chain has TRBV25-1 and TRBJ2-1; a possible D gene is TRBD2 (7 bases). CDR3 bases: TGTGCCAGCAGTGAAGGGAGGGGGGGGCTTAATGAGCAGTTCTTC. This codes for CASSEGRGGLNEQFF.